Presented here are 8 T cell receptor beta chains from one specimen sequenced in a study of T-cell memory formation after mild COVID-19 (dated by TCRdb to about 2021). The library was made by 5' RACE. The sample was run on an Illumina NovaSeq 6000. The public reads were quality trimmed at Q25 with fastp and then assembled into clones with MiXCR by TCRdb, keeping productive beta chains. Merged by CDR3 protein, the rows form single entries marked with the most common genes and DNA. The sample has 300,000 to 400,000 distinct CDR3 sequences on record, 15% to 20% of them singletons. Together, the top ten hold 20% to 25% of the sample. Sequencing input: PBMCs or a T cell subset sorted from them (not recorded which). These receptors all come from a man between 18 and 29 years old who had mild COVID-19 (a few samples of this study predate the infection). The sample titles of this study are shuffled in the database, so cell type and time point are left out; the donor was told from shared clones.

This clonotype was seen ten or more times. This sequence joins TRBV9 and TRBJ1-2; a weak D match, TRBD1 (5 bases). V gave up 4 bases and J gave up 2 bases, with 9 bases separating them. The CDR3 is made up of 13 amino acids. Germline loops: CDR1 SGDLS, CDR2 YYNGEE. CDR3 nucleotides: TGTGCCAGCAGCCCTAGACAGAACTATGGCTACACCTTC. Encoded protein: CASSPRQNYGYTF.

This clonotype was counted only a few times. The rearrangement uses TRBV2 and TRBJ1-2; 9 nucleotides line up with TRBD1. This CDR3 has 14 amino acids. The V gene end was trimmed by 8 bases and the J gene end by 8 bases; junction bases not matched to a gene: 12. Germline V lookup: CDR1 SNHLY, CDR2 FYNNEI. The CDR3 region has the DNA TGTGCCAGCTGGGGACAGGGAAAGTTGGAGGGCTACACCTTC. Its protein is CASWGQGKLEGYTF.

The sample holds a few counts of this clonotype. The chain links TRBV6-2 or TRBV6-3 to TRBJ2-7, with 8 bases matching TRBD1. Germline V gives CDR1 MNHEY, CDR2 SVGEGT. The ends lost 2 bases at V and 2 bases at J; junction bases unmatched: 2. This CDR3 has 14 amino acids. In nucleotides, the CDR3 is TGTGCCAGCAGTTACGGGACAGGCACCTACGAGCAGTACTTC. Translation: CASSYGTGTYEQYF.

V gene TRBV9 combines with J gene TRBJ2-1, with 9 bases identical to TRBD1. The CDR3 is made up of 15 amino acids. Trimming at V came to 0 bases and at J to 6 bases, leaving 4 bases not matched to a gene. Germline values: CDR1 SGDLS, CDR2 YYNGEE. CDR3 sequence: CASSVGDREFNEQFF. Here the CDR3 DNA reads TGTGCCAGCAGCGTAGGGGACAGGGAGTTCAATGAGCAGTTCTTC.

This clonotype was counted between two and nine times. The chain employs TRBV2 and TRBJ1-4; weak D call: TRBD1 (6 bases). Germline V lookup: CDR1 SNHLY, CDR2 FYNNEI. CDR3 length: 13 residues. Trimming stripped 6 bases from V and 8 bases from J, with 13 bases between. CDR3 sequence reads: CASRDSGYEKLFF. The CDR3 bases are TGTGCCAGCAGGGACAGTGGCTACGAAAAACTGTTTTTT. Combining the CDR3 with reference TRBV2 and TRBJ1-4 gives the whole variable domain EPEVTQTPSHQVTQMGQEVILRCVPISNHLYFYWYRQILGQKVEFLVSFYNNEISEKSEIFDDQFSVERPDGSNFTLKIRSTKLEDSAMYFCASRDSGYEKLFFGSGTQLSVL.

In DNA form, the CDR3 reads TGTGCCAGCAGTTTCCCCAGCAGGGGGCAAGATACGCAGTATTTT. Its translation: CASSFPSRGQDTQYF. V is TRBV28 and J is TRBJ2-3; 8 nucleotides agree with TRBD1. There are 15 residues in the CDR3. V gave up 3 bases and J gave up 5 bases; unmatched junction bases: 7. The germline V gene encodes CDR1 MDHEN and CDR2 SYDVKM.

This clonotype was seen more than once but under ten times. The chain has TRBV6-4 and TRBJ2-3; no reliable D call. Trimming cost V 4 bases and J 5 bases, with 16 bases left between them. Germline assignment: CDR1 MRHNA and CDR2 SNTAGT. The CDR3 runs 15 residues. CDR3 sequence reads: CASSVAVGGEDTQYF. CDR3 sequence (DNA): TGTGCCAGCAGTGTTGCTGTTGGCGGCGAAGATACGCAGTATTTT.

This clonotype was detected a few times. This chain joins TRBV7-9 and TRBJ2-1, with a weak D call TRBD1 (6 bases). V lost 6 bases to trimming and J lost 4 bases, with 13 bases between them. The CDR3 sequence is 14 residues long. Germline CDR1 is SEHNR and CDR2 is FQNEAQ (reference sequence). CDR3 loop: CASSKQGQYNEQFF. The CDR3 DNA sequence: TGTGCCAGCAGTAAGCAGGGACAATACAATGAGCAGTTCTTC.